This T cell receptor beta chain was recovered during a study of cytomegalovirus exposure and HLA in healthy donors. Germline V gives CDR1 MDHEN, CDR2 SYDVKM. This CDR3 spans 16 amino acids. V shed 7 bases, J shed 6 bases, and the junction held 14 bases outside the gene matches. With 60 Vbeta and 13 Jbeta primers, the PCR was carried out. The repertoire was sequenced with immunoSEQ multiplex PCR; TCRdb's copy has only in-frame clones and lacks some. The sample has 180,000 or so clones; 75% to 80% are singletons. The chain links TRBV28 to TRBJ1-2, with 10 bases that match TRBD1. The source material was PBMCs. This clonotype was sampled from a man aged 35-49 years in good health and CMV-seropositive. This CDR3 reads CASTPDPGQGFDGYTF. The CDR3 DNA reads as TGTGCCAGCACCCCGGACCCGGGACAGGGGTTCGATGGCTACACCTTC.